This record covers a single T cell receptor beta chain. The antigen is unknown. Some clones are missing from TCRdb's copy, which holds only in-frame ones; the method was immunoSEQ multiplex PCR. This table holds more than 20,000 clones, around 67% found once. CD4+ T cells from unexposed donors were obtained before the COVID-19 pandemic (2011-2018). The cells were cultured for approximately ten days before CD4+ T cells were isolated. As cell numbers allowed, unexposed-donor CD4+ T cells faced SARS-CoV-2 S/N and four cold-coronavirus spikes. PBMCs were plated at 1.5 million to 2.5 million per well in IL-2-containing medium. This sample stems from a study of CD4 T cells in relation to SARS-CoV-2 and coronaviruses. Study-level points and caveats: Around 60% of donors had memory CD4+ clonotypes crossrecognizing SARS-CoV-2 and common cold coronavirus spike.

CDR3 length: 11 residues. V lost 7 bases and J lost 11, with 13 bases in between. The V gene's germline CDR1 is MNHEY and CDR2 SMNVEV (reference sequence). This TCR came from a human donor in good health. The V gene is TRBV27, the J gene TRBJ2-3; unclear D gene. The source material was CD4+ T cells from PBMCs, cultured in vitro. The CDR3 region is CASTGSNKQYF. The CDR3 DNA follows: TGTGCCAGCACCGGCAGCAACAAGCAGTATTTT.